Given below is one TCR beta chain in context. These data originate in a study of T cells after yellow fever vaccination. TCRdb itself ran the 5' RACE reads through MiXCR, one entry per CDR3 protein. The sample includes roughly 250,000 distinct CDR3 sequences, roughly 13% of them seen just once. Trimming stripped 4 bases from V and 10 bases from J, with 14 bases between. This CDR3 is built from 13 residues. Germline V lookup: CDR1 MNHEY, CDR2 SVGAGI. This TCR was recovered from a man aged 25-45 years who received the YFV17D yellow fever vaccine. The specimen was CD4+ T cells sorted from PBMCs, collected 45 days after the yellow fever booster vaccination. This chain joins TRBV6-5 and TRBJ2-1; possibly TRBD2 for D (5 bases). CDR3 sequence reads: CASSSLRVAEQFF. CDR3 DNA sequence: TGTGCCAGCAGTTCTCTGAGGGTAGCCGAGCAGTTCTTC.